This T cell receptor (beta chain) was captured in a study of T cell responses to AZD1222 COVID-19 vaccine. Points from the study as a whole: Two AZD1222 doses significantly raised spike-specific TCR breadth and depth over controls. Clonal diversity may have been underestimated, and the donors were mostly white British, with more females than males. In all cases, repertoires were sampled only after the peak T cell response. CD4 TCRs covered the whole spike, strongest at regions 160-218 and 743-854.

This CDR3 is 14 amino acids long. Germline V gene sequence: CDR1 MDHEN, CDR2 SYDVKM. The ends lost 8 bases at V and 4 bases at J; junction bases unmatched: 9. The method was immunoSEQ multiplex PCR; TCRdb's version includes in-frame clones alone and lacks a portion of them. The sample comprises 55,000 to 85,000 clones, roughly 84% of which are singletons, and about 9.4% rests with the top ten. As to this clone: Its antigen is not known.

The sequence came from an adult in good health. This chain joins TRBV28 and TRBJ2-5, with TRBD1 matching 8 bases. Sequencing used peripheral blood, obtained on day 0 of AZD1222 vaccination. This CDR3 is CASVAGGWGETQYF. DNA of the CDR3: TGTGCCAGCGTGGCAGGGGGCTGGGGAGAGACCCAGTACTTC.